The clone carrying this TCR beta chain appeared a single time. This table comes from immunoSEQ multiplex PCR, and its TCRdb copy is limited to in-frame clones, with some not included. The sample contains about 140,000 clones, 65% to 80% of which appear only once. These data come from a study of blood T cell repertoires in COVID-19. Study-level background: Donors in the United States, Italy and Spain gave samples during acute or convalescent COVID-19.

V lost 5 bases, J lost 0 bases, and 13 bases lay in between. Germline values: CDR1 MNHEY, CDR2 SMNVEV (reference sequence). The CDR3 is made up of 16 amino acids. The source is an older woman with acute or convalescent COVID-19. Sequencing input: peripheral blood. The chain recombines TRBV27 with TRBJ1-4; D is possibly TRBD1 (6 bases). In DNA, the CDR3 is TGTGCCAGCAGTCCACAGGGAATTGCAACTAATGAAAAACTGTTTTTT. It codes for CASSPQGIATNEKLFF.